This T cell receptor beta chain was obtained from a study of shared T cell receptors in the human thymus. The V gene lost 3 bases and the J gene lost 10 bases, with 19 bases spanning the gap. CDR1 and CDR2 from the germline V gene are SGHAT and FQDESV (reference sequence). The CDR3 is 16 residues long. Clones were sequenced by immunoSEQ multiplex PCR, and TCRdb holds only the in-frame ones, with some missing. This table has over 60,000 clones, more than 90% appearing once. This chain links TRBV11-1 with TRBJ1-6; the D gene is possibly TRBD1 (5 bases). This clonotype was obtained from a human donor. Sequenced material: thymocytes. The CDR3 protein is CASSFQGATRKSPLHF. The DNA for the CDR3 is TGTGCCAGCAGCTTTCAGGGAGCAACCCGCAAGTCACCCCTCCACTTT.